The TCR beta chain under discussion was sequenced for a study of T cell repertoires in cytomegalovirus infection. Looking at the study overall: Public TCR beta signatures indicated both CMV infection and matching HLA type.

Study results and limitations: Pooled public TCR beta family frequency picked out CMV carriers with the relevant HLA. What dominated the ex vivo response were HLA-C-restricted CMV-specific TCR beta clonotypes.

Between the trimmed V and J ends, which lost 6 bases and 7 bases, there was a span of 19 bases. Germline CDR1 is DFQATT and CDR2 is SNEGSKA (reference sequence). The CDR3 contains 13 residues. This clonotype showed up just a few times. Its antigen is not identified. TCRdb reprocessed the reads with MiXCR, giving one entry per CDR3 protein. The table includes fewer than 250,000 distinct CDR3 sequences, over 20% detected once. The TCR was taken from a human donor in good health (CMV status not recorded). Some clones in this sample may be carry-over from other donors' samples. The chain uses TRBV20-1 and TRBJ2-7; possibly TRBD1 for D (7 bases). The specimen was CD8+ T cells from PBMCs. In nucleotides, the CDR3 is TGCAGTGCCCCACAGGAGGGGGCGTGGGAGCAGTACTTC. Translated, it gives CSAPQEGAWEQYF.